This T cell receptor (beta chain) comes out of a study of OX40 agonist ivuxolimab in advanced cancers. Turning to the study itself: An anti-OX40 (CD134) antibody with agonistic activity, ivuxolimab, was administered to patients. Ivuxolimab was administered intravenously to patients at 0.01 to 10 mg/kg every 2 weeks. Those enrolled were approximately 87% male, with a mean age of 60 years and ages from 23 to 79.

Of note for this clone: The target antigen is unknown.

Whole-study results and caveats: Certain nonresponders likewise exhibited a low normalized T-cell clonal expansion.

This table comes from immunoSEQ multiplex PCR, and its TCRdb copy is limited to in-frame clones, with some not included. The data contain under 30,000 clones, around 90% of them seen just once; the ten biggest clones take up less than 10%. The receptor comes from an adult with an advanced solid tumor such as melanoma, head and neck, liver or kidney cancer. Sample: CD4+ or CD8+ T cells sorted from blood, taken in a trial of the OX40 agonist ivuxolimab.

CDR3 sequence: CASSVVGGPSYGYTF. CDR3 DNA: TGTGCCAGCAGCGTAGTGGGGGGGCCCTCCTATGGCTACACCTTC. The V call is TRBV9, the J call TRBJ1-2; a possible D gene is TRBD1 (6 bases). Germline values: CDR1 SGDLS, CDR2 YYNGEE. Trimming pared 0 bases from V and 4 bases from J, leaving 13 bases between. This CDR3 has 15 amino acids.